These 22 T cell receptor beta chains were sequenced from one sample in a study of blood T cell repertoires in COVID-19. Generated by immunoSEQ multiplex PCR, the TCRdb table keeps only in-frame clones and is missing some. Of just under 350,000 clones in the sample, roughly 90% were seen once. Sequences were obtained from peripheral blood. These receptors originate from a woman between 65 and 79 years old with COVID-19, enrolled during active disease.

The chain uses TRBV18 and TRBJ2-7, with unresolved D. The CDR3 runs to 14 residues. Looked up from germline, CDR1 is KGHSH and CDR2 is LQKENI. Trimming removed 3 bases from V and 4 bases from J, with 13 bases in between. The CDR3 DNA sequence: TGTGCCAGCTCACCCGCAGGCAGCCTTTACGAGCAGTACTTC. This codes for CASSPAGSLYEQYF.

The genes are TRBV21-1 and TRBJ2-7; the table's D call, TRBD1, was not checked against the DNA. TRBV21-1 is a pseudogene. The CDR3 covers 15 residues. In DNA, the CDR3 is TGTGCCAGCAGCAAGTGGACAGGTTTATCCTACGAGCAGTACTTC. It is translated as CASSKWTGLSYEQYF.

The chain carries TRBV7-9 and TRBJ1-3; D is undetermined. V shed 5 bases and J shed 0 bases, with 8 bases lying between them. The CDR3 runs 14 residues. The germline V gene encodes CDR1 SEHNR and CDR2 FQNEAQ (reference sequence). For the CDR3, the DNA is TGTGCCAGCAGCCTGGCAGACTCTGGAAACACCATATATTTT. Translating gives CASSLADSGNTIYF.

The rearrangement uses TRBV28 and TRBJ1-5; D is unclear. Germline CDR1 and CDR2: MDHEN and SYDVKM. The CDR3 runs 13 residues. Trimming took 1 base from V and 6 from J, leaving 7 bases between them. CDR3 bases: TGTGCCAGCAGTTTATTTGGGCTTCAGCCCCAGCATTTT. It translates to CASSLFGLQPQHF.

The chain recombines TRBV27 with TRBJ2-5; 11 bases are shared with TRBD2. Germline CDR1 and CDR2: MNHEY and SMNVEV (reference sequence). The CDR3 loop spans 16 amino acids. V was pared by 4 bases and J by 1 base, with 5 bases of the junction left unmatched. CDR3 region: CASSSRLAGLQETQYF. The CDR3 DNA follows: TGTGCCAGCAGTTCCCGACTAGCGGGGCTCCAAGAGACCCAGTACTTC.

This clone came up a few times. The chain employs TRBV28 and TRBJ1-6, with D maybe TRBD1 (6 bases). Germline CDR1 MDHEN, CDR2 SYDVKM. This CDR3 comprises 15 residues. V was pared by 2 bases and J by 4 bases, with 9 bases between. CDR3 nucleotides: TGTGCCAGCAGTTTACCGGACAGTTATAATTCACCCCTCCACTTT. Translated: CASSLPDSYNSPLHF.

The V gene is TRBV6-5, the J gene TRBJ2-2; 9 bases fit TRBD1. The trim removed 6 bases at V and 3 bases at J, leaving 5 bases unmatched. The CDR3 consists of 15 residues. Germline values: CDR1 MNHEY, CDR2 SVGAGI. This CDR3 is CASSSQGADTGELFF. For the CDR3, the DNA is TGTGCCAGCAGCTCACAGGGGGCGGACACCGGGGAGCTGTTTTTT.

On this clone itself: This specimen includes other DNA sequences encoding the same CDR3. V is TRBV7-9 and J is TRBJ1-5, with D possibly being TRBD1 (5 bases). This CDR3 contains 12 residues. V was cut by 5 bases and J by 5 bases, with 7 bases left in between. The germline V gene has CDR1 SEHNR and CDR2 FQNEAQ (reference sequence). The CDR3 DNA follows: TGTGCCAGCAGCCTCAGGGATCAGCCCCAGCATTTT. Translated: CASSLRDQPQHF.

The chain links TRBV30 to TRBJ1-6, with D possibly matching TRBD1 (5 bases). The V gene lost 6 bases and the J gene lost 3 bases, with 15 bases spanning the gap. Germline V lookup: CDR1 GTSNPN, CDR2 SVGIG (reference sequence). The CDR3 consists of 15 residues. This chain's CDR3 is CACLGGSNYNSPLHF. The CDR3 nucleotides read TGTGCCTGCTTGGGGGGGTCGAACTATAATTCACCCCTCCACTTT.

This chain uses TRBV11-2 with TRBJ1-4; D gene uncertain. With 6 bases removed from V and 5 bases from J, the gap between germline ends came to 13 bases. The CDR3 covers 14 residues. Germline CDR1 reads SGHAT; CDR2 reads FQNNGV. The CDR3 protein is CASRLTLQNEKLFF. DNA of the CDR3: TGTGCCAGCAGGCTGACACTCCAAAATGAAAAACTGTTTTTT.

The rearrangement joins TRBV28 to TRBJ2-3; the D is unclear. V lost 10 bases, J lost 2 bases, and 7 bases lay in between. CDR3 length: 11 residues. Germline CDR1 is MDHEN and CDR2 is SYDVKM. The DNA for the CDR3 is TGTGCCATTCAAAACACAGATACGCAGTATTTT. It encodes CAIQNTDTQYF.

The chain recombines TRBV7-2 with TRBJ2-3; perhaps TRBD1 as D (5 bases). In germline, CDR1 is SGHTA, CDR2 FQGNSA. Trimming took off 5 bases at V and 14 bases at J, with 20 bases between the two ends. CDR3 length: 13 residues. DNA for the CDR3: TGTGCCAGCAGCAGGGTAGGGGCTATACGCTTGTATTTT. Protein sequence: CASSRVGAIRLYF.

This clone was seen a single time. The chain uses TRBV3-1 (or the pseudogene TRBV3-2) and TRBJ1-1, with D perhaps matching TRBD1 (5 bases). V was trimmed by 4 bases and J by 1 base, leaving 10 bases between them. The CDR3 extends over 14 amino acids. CDR1 and CDR2 from the germline V gene are LGHDT and YNNKEL (reference sequence). The DNA for the CDR3 is TGTGCCAGCAGCCCGGGACTCCGGAACACTGAAGCTTTCTTT. Residues: CASSPGLRNTEAFF.

The chain uses TRBV12-3 or TRBV12-4 and TRBJ2-4; the D gene is possibly TRBD2 (5 bases). The germline V and J ends were trimmed by 7 bases and 9 bases, with 13 bases remaining between them. This CDR3 has 12 residues. This CDR3 is CASTRGLSIQYF. The CDR3, as DNA: TGTGCCAGCACCCGAGGACTCTCCATTCAGTACTTC.

The chain is built from TRBV15 and TRBJ1-5; D is unclear. CDR3 length: 13 amino acids. V was shortened by 1 base and J by 5 bases, with 6 bases between the two germline ends. Germline CDR1 and CDR2: LNHNV and YYDKDF (reference sequence). CDR3 DNA: TGTGCCACCAGCAGAGTCCGGGATCAGCCCCAGCATTTT. The encoded protein is CATSRVRDQPQHF.

The J gene is TRBJ2-1, the V gene TRBV3-1 (or the pseudogene TRBV3-2), with 8 bases matching TRBD2. Unmatched junction bases numbered 7, after V lost 4 bases and J lost 2 bases. This CDR3 contains 16 residues. CDR1 and CDR2 (germline): LGHDT, YNNKEL (reference sequence). CDR3 nucleotide sequence: TGTGCCAGCAGCCGGGAAACTAGCGGCCCCTACAATGAGCAGTTCTTC. Protein product: CASSRETSGPYNEQFF.

V usage is TRBV27 and J usage is TRBJ2-2; 7 nucleotides match TRBD1. This CDR3 region has 15 residues. Germline CDR1 is MNHEY and CDR2 is SMNVEV (reference sequence). V shed 2 bases and J 3 bases; nucleotides not matched to a gene: 3. CDR3: CASSLDRVDTGELFF. CDR3 DNA: TGTGCCAGCAGTTTAGACAGGGTCGACACCGGGGAGCTGTTTTTT.

This clone was detected only a few times. The chain links TRBV18 to TRBJ1-4, with D tentatively TRBD1 (5 bases). V lost 3 bases and J lost 11, with 16 bases in between. The CDR3 runs to 14 residues. Germline V CDR1 and CDR2: KGHSH, LQKENI. The CDR3 here is CASSPNLDMEKLFF. For the CDR3, the DNA is TGTGCCAGCTCACCCAACTTGGACATGGAGAAACTGTTTTTT.

Note on this clone: One junction end does not reproduce the germline sequence, and a read error may be involved. The V gene is TRBV3-1 (or the pseudogene TRBV3-2), the J gene TRBJ2-3; D unclear. CDR1 is LGHDT, CDR2 YNNKEL, per germline (reference sequence). The length of the CDR3 is 9 residues. The CDR3 here is CASSLNFNF. CDR3 DNA sequence: TGTGCCAGCAGCCTAAACTTCAATTTT.

CDR3 nucleotide sequence: TGTGCCAGCAGCTTAACGGGGGGAACTAATGAAAAACTGTTTTTT. The encoded protein is CASSLTGGTNEKLFF. This chain connects TRBV7-3 to TRBJ1-4, with D perhaps TRBD1 (5 bases). Trimming took off 0 bases at V and 1 base at J, with 6 bases between the two ends. This CDR3 has 15 residues. The germline gives CDR1 SGHTA, CDR2 FQGTGA.

V gene TRBV6-2 or TRBV6-3 combines with J gene TRBJ1-5; D not certain. Trimming took 0 bases from V and 2 from J, leaving 11 bases between them. The CDR3 consists of 16 residues. The V gene's germline CDR1 is MNHEY and CDR2 SVGEGT. The CDR3 region has the DNA TGTGCCAGCAGTTACTCATCCCAGGCTGGCAATCAGCCCCAGCATTTT. It specifies CASSYSSQAGNQPQHF.

The CDR3: CASSPGGRGRTEAFF. The CDR3 region has the DNA TGTGCCAGCAGCCCGGGGGGGAGGGGGCGAACTGAAGCTTTCTTT. This chain uses TRBV7-2 with TRBJ1-1; 7 bases fit TRBD1. This CDR3 is 15 amino acids long. V was pared by 5 bases and J by 5 bases, with 11 bases of the junction left unmatched. From germline, CDR1 is SGHTA and CDR2 FQGNSA.